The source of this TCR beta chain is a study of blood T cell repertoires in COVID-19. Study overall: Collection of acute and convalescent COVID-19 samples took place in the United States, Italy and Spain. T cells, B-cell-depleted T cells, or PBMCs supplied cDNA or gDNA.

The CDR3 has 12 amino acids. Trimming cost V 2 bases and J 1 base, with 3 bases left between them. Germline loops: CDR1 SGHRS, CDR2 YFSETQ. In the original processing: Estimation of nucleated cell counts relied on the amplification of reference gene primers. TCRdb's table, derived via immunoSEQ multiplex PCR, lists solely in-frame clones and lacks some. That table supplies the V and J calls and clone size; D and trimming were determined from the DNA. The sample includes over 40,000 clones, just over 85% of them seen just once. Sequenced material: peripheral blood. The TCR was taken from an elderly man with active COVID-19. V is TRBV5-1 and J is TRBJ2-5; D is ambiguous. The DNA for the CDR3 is TGCGCCAGCAGCTTTAGCCAAGAGACCCAGTACTTC. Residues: CASSFSQETQYF. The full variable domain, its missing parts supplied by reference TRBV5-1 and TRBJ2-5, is KAGVTQTPRYLIKTRGQQVTLSCSPISGHRSVSWYQQTPGQGLQFLFEYFSETQRNKGNFPGRFSGRQFSNSRSEMNVSTLELGDSALYLCASSFSQETQYFGPGTRLLVL.